Presented here are 3 T cell receptor beta chains from one specimen sequenced in a study of low-dose radiotherapy and immunotherapy resistance in tumors. With TRAV- and TRBV-specific primers, first-strand cDNA was made, covering the alpha and beta chains. TCRs were put through 20 PCR cycles of amplification with Phusion. A constant-region primer and the V-primer adapter served as the primer pair. TCRdb redid the calling of the reads with MiXCR, one entry per CDR3 protein. The sample has approximately 100,000 distinct CDR3 sequences, more than 20% seen once. Time point given: after trial treatment. The treatment here: LDRT plus nivolumab, ipilimumab, low-dose cyclophosphamide and aspirin (RACIN trial). The input for sequencing was PBMCs, taken after low-dose radiotherapy plus immunotherapy. The receptor source for this set is a male donor with prostate cancer.

This clonotype was counted at least ten times. The CDR3 sequence: CASSQRRAINSPLHF. The DNA for the CDR3 is TGCGCCAGCAGTCAAAGACGTGCCATAAATTCACCCCTCCACTTT. The V and J genes are TRBV23-1 and TRBJ1-6; no firm D call. TRBV23-1 falls under the ORF class, with uncertain function. The CDR3 has 15 amino acids. Trimming removed 2 bases from V and 7 bases from J, with 12 bases in between.

Ten or more counts support this clonotype. The chain carries TRBV3-1 and TRBJ2-2, with D hard to call. CDR3 length: 14 amino acids. Germline assignment: CDR1 LGHDT and CDR2 YNNKEL (reference sequence). Trimming removed 1 base at V and 5 bases at J, with 8 bases between. CDR3 sequence reads: CASSQGRRTGELFF. The CDR3, as DNA: TGTGCCAGCAGCCAAGGGAGAAGGACCGGGGAGCTGTTTTTT.

This clonotype was observed once. This chain connects TRBV18 to TRBJ2-1; D unclear. Trimming removed 1 base from V and 3 bases from J, with 10 bases in between. Germline V gives CDR1 KGHSH, CDR2 LQKENI. This CDR3 is 15 amino acids long. The CDR3 is CASSPRVADYNEQFF. The CDR3 coding sequence is TGTGCCAGCTCACCACGGGTCGCAGACTACAATGAGCAGTTCTTC. Full variable domain (missing parts from reference TRBV18 and TRBJ2-1): NAGVMQNPRHLVRRRGQEARLRCSPMKGHSHVYWYRQLPEEGLKFMVYLQKENIIDESGMPKERFSAEFPKEGPSILRIQQVVRGDSAAYFCASSPRVADYNEQFFGPGTRLTVL.